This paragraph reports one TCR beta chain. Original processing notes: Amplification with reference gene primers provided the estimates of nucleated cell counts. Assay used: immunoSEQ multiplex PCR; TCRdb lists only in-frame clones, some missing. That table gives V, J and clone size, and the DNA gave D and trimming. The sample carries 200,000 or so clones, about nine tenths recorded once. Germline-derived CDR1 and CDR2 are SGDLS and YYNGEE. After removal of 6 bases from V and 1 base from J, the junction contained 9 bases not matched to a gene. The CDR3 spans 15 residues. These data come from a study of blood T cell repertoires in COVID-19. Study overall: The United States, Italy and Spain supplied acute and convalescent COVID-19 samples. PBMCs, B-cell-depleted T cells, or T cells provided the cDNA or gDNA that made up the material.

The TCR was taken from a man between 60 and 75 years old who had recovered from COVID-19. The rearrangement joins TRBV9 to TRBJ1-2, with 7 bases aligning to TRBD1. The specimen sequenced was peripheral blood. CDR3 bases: TGTGCCAGCACCCTTACAGGGGCCGGTAACTATGGCTACACCTTC. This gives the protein CASTLTGAGNYGYTF.